These 15 T cell receptor beta chains originate from one sample sequenced in a study of Ad26.COV2.S vaccination and SARS-CoV-2 variants. Treatment here: about 20 received Ad26.COV2.S at low or high dose, single or two shots; a few received placebo; per-sample allocation not given. Each sample was drawn 63 days after the first injection (of vaccine or placebo). Sequencing was performed with immunoSEQ multiplex PCR; in TCRdb, only in-frame clones are kept and a portion is missing. The sample carries about half a million clones, 80% to 90% recorded once. The sequencing used peripheral blood, collected in a trial of Ad26.COV2.S vaccine versus placebo. All receptors come from a person aged 18-60 years who received the Ad26.COV2.S COVID-19 vaccine or a placebo.

The genes are TRBV11-2 and TRBJ1-6; D gene ambiguous. Looked up from germline, CDR1 is SGHAT and CDR2 is FQNNGV. This CDR3 has 15 residues. The V gene lost 5 bases and the J gene lost 9 bases, with 17 bases spanning the gap. CDR3 protein: CASSPSAENFSPLHF. In DNA form, the CDR3 reads TGTGCCAGCAGCCCCTCCGCGGAGAATTTTTCACCCCTCCACTTT.

This chain connects TRBV6-5 to TRBJ1-1; D is undetermined. V was shortened by 9 bases and J by 1 base, with 12 bases between the two germline ends. The CDR3 extends over 13 amino acids. Germline V gene data show CDR1 as MNHEY and CDR2 as SVGAGI. The chain's CDR3 is CASFQTRNTEAFF. The CDR3 DNA reads TGTGCCAGTTTTCAAACGAGGAACACTGAAGCTTTCTTT.

The chain links TRBV18 to TRBJ1-4; no clear D gene. Trimming removed 5 bases at V and 5 bases at J, with 18 bases between. The germline CDR1 and CDR2 sequences are KGHSH and LQKENI. The CDR3 extends over 16 amino acids. The CDR3 sequence is CASSGSLYRANEKLFF. The CDR3 bases are TGTGCCAGCTCAGGATCCTTATACCGGGCAAATGAAAAACTGTTTTTT. The full variable domain, its missing parts supplied by reference TRBV18 and TRBJ1-4, is NAGVMQNPRHLVRRRGQEARLRCSPMKGHSHVYWYRQLPEEGLKFMVYLQKENIIDESGMPKERFSAEFPKEGPSILRIQQVVRGDSAAYFCASSGSLYRANEKLFFGSGTQLSVL.

The chain recombines TRBV23-1 with TRBJ2-5, with D perhaps assigned TRBD1 or TRBD2 (6 bases each). TRBV23-1 qualifies as an ORF whose function is uncertain. This CDR3 contains 16 residues. Trimming shortened V by 5 bases and J by 2 bases, and 18 bases separated the two germline ends. The CDR3 DNA follows: TGCGCCAGCAGTATAACTCAGCAGGGGAGGCAAGAGACCCAGTACTTC. The encoded protein is CASSITQQGRQETQYF.

The chain combines TRBV4-3 with TRBJ1-4; D is uncertain. Germline CDR1 is LGHNA and CDR2 is YSLEER. This CDR3 spans 13 amino acids. V gave up 3 bases and J gave up 4 bases, with 6 bases separating them. The CDR3 reads CASSHDVNEKLFF. CDR3 coding DNA: TGCGCCAGCAGCCACGACGTTAATGAAAAACTGTTTTTT.

The CDR3 here is CASSFTGTGYSNQPQHF. CDR3 sequence (DNA): TGTGCCAGCAGCTTCACCGGGACAGGGTACAGCAATCAGCCCCAGCATTTT. The chain carries TRBV5-4 and TRBJ1-5, with 9 bases that match TRBD1. The trim removed 2 bases at V and 1 base at J, leaving 7 bases unmatched. The CDR3 is 17 amino acids. CDR1 and CDR2 (germline): SGHNT, YYREEE (reference sequence).

This rearrangement joins TRBV29-1 to TRBJ2-1; the match to TRBD1 covers 10 bases. CDR3 size: 13 residues. V shed 4 bases and J 4 bases; nucleotides not matched to a gene: 1. Germline V gene data show CDR1 as SQVTM and CDR2 as ANQGSEA. CDR3 coding DNA: TGCAGCGTTGGACAGGGGGCTTACAATGAGCAGTTCTTC. Encoded protein: CSVGQGAYNEQFF.

This rearrangement joins TRBV24-1 to TRBJ2-3; D remains ambiguous. This CDR3 spans 14 amino acids. Germline assignment: CDR1 KGHDR and CDR2 SFDVKD. The ends were cut back, 4 bases at V and 1 base at J, with 8 bases in the middle. The CDR3 protein is CATSDGRGTDTQYF. DNA of the CDR3: TGTGCCACCAGTGACGGCCGGGGCACAGATACGCAGTATTTT.

The rearrangement links TRBV6-5 to TRBJ2-2, with D possibly matching TRBD1 (6 bases). The germline V gene has CDR1 MNHEY and CDR2 SVGAGI. The V and J ends lost 5 bases and 6 bases respectively, with 10 bases between them. The CDR3 covers 13 residues. CDR3 sequence reads: CASSKQGAGELFF. CDR3 DNA: TGTGCCAGCAGTAAACAGGGCGCCGGGGAGCTGTTTTTT.

The gene calls are TRBV28 and TRBJ2-3; D might be TRBD1 or TRBD2, each matching 5 bases. V lost 5 bases to trimming and J lost 8 bases, with 23 bases between them. Germline assignment: CDR1 MDHEN and CDR2 SYDVKM. The CDR3 is 16 residues long. The CDR3 sequence is CASSRPGTAQTGTQYF. DNA of the CDR3: TGTGCCAGCAGTCGGCCCGGGACGGCCCAAACCGGTACGCAGTATTTT.

This chain links TRBV4-1 with TRBJ2-1, with TRBD1 matching 9 bases. With V trimmed by 1 base and J by 6 bases, 4 bases remained unmatched. This CDR3 has 15 residues. Germline assignment: CDR1 MGHRA and CDR2 YSYEKL. CDR3 protein: CASSQVWTGVNEQFF. Here the CDR3 DNA reads TGCGCCAGCAGCCAAGTTTGGACAGGGGTCAATGAGCAGTTCTTC.

The V gene is TRBV15, the J gene TRBJ2-2; possibly TRBD1 or TRBD2 for D (5 bases each). The V end lost 8 bases, the J end lost 1 base, and 8 bases lay between the germline ends. The CDR3 runs to 13 residues. Germline-derived CDR1 and CDR2 are LNHNV and YYDKDF (reference sequence). This chain's CDR3 is CATFGGNTGELFF. CDR3 sequence (DNA): TGTGCCACCTTTGGGGGGAACACCGGGGAGCTGTTTTTT.

This clone was observed once. This chain joins TRBV25-1 and TRBJ1-6; a possible D gene is TRBD1 (5 bases). Germline-derived CDR1 and CDR2 are MGHDK and SYGVNS. Trimming removed 4 bases at V and 10 bases at J, with 14 bases between. This CDR3 region has 14 residues. The CDR3 DNA reads as TGTGCCAGCAGTGGGGGGGGAAGTGGCTCACCCCTCCACTTT. Amino acids: CASSGGGSGSPLHF.

V gene TRBV5-1 combines with J gene TRBJ2-2; weak D call: TRBD1 (5 bases). Germline-derived CDR1 and CDR2 are SGHRS and YFSETQ. The CDR3 consists of 14 residues. The germline V and J ends were trimmed by 0 bases and 4 bases, with 7 bases remaining between them. This chain's CDR3 is CASSLVRVTGELFF. Here the CDR3 DNA reads TGCGCCAGCAGCTTGGTCAGGGTCACCGGGGAGCTGTTTTTT.

This chain uses TRBV27 with TRBJ1-1; D unclear. Germline CDR1 is MNHEY and CDR2 is SMNVEV (reference sequence). With 5 bases removed from V and 1 base from J, the gap between germline ends came to 14 bases. This CDR3 region has 15 residues. The CDR3 reads CASSPRDYSNTEAFF. CDR3 nucleotides: TGTGCCAGCAGTCCGCGTGATTACTCGAACACTGAAGCTTTCTTT.